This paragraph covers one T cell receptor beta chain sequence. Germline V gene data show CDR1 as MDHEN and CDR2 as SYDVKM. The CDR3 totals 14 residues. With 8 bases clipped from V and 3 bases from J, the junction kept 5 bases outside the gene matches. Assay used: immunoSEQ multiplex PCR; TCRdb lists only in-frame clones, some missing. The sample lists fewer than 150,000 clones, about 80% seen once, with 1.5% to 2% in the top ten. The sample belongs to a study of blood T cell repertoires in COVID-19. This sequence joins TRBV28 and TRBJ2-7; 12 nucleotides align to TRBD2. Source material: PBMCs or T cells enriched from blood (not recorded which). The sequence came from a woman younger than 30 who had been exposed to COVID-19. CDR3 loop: CASRASGRVYEQYF. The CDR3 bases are TGTGCCAGCCGGGCTAGCGGGAGGGTCTACGAGCAGTACTTC.